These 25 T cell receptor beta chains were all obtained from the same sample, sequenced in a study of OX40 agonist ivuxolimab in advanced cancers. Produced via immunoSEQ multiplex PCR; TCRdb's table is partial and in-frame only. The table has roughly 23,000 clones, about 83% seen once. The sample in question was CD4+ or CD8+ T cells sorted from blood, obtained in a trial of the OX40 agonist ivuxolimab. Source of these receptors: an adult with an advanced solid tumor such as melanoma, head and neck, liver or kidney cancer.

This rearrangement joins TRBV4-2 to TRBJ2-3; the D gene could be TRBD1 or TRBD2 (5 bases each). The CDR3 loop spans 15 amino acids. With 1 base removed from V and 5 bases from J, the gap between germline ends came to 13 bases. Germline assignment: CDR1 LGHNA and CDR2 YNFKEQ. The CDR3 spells CASSQGRGRRDTQYF. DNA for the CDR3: TGTGCCAGCAGCCAAGGAAGGGGACGGCGAGATACGCAGTATTTT.

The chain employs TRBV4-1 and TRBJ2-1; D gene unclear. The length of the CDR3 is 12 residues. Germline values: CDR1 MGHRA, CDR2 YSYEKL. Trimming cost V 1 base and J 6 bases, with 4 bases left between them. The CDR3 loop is CASSQVTNEQFF. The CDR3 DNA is TGCGCCAGCAGCCAAGTAACCAATGAGCAGTTCTTC.

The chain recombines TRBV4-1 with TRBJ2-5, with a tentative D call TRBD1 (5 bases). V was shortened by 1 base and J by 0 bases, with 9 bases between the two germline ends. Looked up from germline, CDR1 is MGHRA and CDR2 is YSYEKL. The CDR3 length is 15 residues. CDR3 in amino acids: CASSQVPTDQETQYF. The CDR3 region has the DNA TGCGCCAGCAGCCAAGTACCGACAGACCAAGAGACCCAGTACTTC.

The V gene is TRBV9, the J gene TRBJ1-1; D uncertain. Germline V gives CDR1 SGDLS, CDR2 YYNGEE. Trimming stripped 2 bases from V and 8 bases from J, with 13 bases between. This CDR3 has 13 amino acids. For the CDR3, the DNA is TGTGCCAGCAGCGTTTTGTCGGGGAGCGAAGCTTTCTTT. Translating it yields CASSVLSGSEAFF.

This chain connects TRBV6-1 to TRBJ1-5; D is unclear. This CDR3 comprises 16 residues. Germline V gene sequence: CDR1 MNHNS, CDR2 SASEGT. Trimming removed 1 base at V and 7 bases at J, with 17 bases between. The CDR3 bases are TGTGCCAGCAGTGAAGGGGCAGGAACAATTACCCAGCCCCAGCATTTT. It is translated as CASSEGAGTITQPQHF.

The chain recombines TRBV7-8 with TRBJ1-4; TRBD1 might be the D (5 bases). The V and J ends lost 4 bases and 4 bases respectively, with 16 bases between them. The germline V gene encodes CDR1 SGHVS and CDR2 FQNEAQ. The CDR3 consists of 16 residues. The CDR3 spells CASSSDIRGRNEKLFF. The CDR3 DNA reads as TGTGCCAGCAGCTCCGATATCCGGGGCCGTAATGAAAAACTGTTTTTT.

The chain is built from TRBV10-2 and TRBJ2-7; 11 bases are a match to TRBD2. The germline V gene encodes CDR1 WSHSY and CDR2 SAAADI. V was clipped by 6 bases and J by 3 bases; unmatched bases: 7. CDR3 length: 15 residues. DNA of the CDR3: TGCGCCAGCAGCGAACGACTAGCGGGACTCTACGAGCAGTACTTC. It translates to CASSERLAGLYEQYF.

The CDR3 reads CASSLFAGEAWEQYF. CDR3 nucleotides: TGTGCCAGCAGCTTGTTCGCGGGAGAGGCTTGGGAGCAGTACTTC. This chain links TRBV5-6 with TRBJ2-7; 7 nucleotides line up with TRBD2. J lost 7 bases, V lost 1 base, and 11 bases had no gene match. Germline V lookup: CDR1 SGHDT, CDR2 YYEEEE. The CDR3 length is 15 residues.

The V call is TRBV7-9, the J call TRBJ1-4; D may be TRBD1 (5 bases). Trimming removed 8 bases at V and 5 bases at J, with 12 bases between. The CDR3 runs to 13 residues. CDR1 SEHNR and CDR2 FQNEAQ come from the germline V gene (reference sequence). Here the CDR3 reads CASSGTRNEKLFF. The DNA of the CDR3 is TGTGCCAGCTCCGGGACGAGGAATGAAAAACTGTTTTTT.

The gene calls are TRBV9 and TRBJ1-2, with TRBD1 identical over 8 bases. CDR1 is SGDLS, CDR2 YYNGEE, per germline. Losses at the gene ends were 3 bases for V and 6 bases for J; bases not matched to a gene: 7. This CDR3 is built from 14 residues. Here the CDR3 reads CASSARQGMDGYTF. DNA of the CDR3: TGTGCCAGCAGCGCCCGACAGGGGATGGATGGCTACACCTTC.

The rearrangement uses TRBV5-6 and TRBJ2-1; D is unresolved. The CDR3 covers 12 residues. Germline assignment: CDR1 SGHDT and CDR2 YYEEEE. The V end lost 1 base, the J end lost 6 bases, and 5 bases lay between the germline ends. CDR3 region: CASSLWGNEQFF. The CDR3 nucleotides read TGTGCCAGCAGCTTGTGGGGCAATGAGCAGTTCTTC.

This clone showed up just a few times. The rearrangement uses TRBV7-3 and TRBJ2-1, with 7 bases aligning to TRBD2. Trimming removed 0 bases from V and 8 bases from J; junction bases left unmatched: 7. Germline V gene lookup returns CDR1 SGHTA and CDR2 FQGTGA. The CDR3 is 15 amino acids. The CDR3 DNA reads TGTGCCAGCAGCTTAACCGGCGGGAGTCTCGATGAGCAGTTCTTC. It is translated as CASSLTGGSLDEQFF.

The CDR3: CASSIGVNTEAFF. The DNA of the CDR3 is TGTGCCAGTAGTATAGGTGTGAACACTGAAGCTTTCTTT. The rearrangement uses TRBV19 and TRBJ1-1, with unresolved D. The CDR3 contains 13 residues. V shed 1 base and J shed 0 bases, with 3 bases lying between them. Per the germline V gene, CDR1 is LNHDA and CDR2 is SQIVND (reference sequence).

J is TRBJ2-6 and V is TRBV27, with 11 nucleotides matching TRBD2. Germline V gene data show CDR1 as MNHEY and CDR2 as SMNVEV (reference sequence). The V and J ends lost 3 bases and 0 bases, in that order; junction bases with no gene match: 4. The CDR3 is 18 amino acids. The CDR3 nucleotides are TGTGCCAGCAGTTTTTTAGCGGGAGGGACCTCTGGGGCCAACGTCCTGACTTTC. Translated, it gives CASSFLAGGTSGANVLTF.

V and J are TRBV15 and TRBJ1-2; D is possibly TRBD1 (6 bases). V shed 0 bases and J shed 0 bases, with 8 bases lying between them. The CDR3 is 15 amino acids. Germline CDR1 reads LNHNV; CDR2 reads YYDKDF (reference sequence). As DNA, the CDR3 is TGTGCCACCAGCAGAGAGACAGGAGCTAACTATGGCTACACCTTC. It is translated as CATSRETGANYGYTF.

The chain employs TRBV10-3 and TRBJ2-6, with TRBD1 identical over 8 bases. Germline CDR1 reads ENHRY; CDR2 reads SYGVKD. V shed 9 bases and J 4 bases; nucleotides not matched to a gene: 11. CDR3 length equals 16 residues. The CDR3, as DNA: TGTGCCATAACCAAGGACAGGGCTGAGGGGGCCAACGTCCTGACTTTC. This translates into CAITKDRAEGANVLTF.

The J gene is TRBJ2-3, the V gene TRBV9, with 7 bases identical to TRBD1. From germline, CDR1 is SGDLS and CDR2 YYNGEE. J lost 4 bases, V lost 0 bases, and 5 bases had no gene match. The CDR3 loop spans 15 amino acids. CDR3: CASSVGGGPPDTQYF. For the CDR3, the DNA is TGTGCCAGCAGCGTAGGAGGGGGCCCGCCAGATACGCAGTATTTT.

The CDR3 is CASSPDSLAKNIQYF. CDR3 nucleotide sequence: TGCGCCAGCAGCCCCGACAGTTTAGCCAAAAACATTCAGTACTTC. The rearrangement uses TRBV4-1 and TRBJ2-4; D is perhaps TRBD1 (5 bases). V lost 4 bases and J 0 bases, leaving 10 bases between the germline ends. CDR3 length equals 15 residues. The germline CDR1 and CDR2 sequences are MGHRA and YSYEKL.

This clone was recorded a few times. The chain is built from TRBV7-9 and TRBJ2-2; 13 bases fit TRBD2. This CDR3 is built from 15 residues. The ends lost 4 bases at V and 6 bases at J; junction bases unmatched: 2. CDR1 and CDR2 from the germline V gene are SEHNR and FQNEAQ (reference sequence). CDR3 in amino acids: CASSSGLAGAGELFF. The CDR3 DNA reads TGTGCCAGCAGCTCCGGACTAGCGGGAGCCGGGGAGCTGTTTTTT.

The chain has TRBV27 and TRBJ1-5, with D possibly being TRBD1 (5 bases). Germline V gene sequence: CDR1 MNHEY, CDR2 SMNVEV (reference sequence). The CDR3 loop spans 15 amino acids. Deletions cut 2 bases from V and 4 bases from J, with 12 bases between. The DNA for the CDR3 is TGTGCCAGCAGTTTAGCCTGGGGGTGGAATCAGCCCCAGCATTTT. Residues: CASSLAWGWNQPQHF.

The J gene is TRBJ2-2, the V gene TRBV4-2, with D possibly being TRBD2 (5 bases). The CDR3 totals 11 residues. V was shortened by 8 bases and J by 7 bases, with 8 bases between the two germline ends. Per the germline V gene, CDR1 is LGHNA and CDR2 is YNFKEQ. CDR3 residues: CASGGSGELFF. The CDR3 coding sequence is TGTGCCAGCGGAGGTAGCGGGGAGCTGTTTTTT.

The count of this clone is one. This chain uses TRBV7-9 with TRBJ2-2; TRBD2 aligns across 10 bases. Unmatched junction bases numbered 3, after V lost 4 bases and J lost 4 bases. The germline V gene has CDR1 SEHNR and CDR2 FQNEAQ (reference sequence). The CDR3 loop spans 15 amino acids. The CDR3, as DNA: TGTGCCAGCAGCTGGAAGCGGGAGGGCACCGGGGAGCTGTTTTTT. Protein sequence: CASSWKREGTGELFF.

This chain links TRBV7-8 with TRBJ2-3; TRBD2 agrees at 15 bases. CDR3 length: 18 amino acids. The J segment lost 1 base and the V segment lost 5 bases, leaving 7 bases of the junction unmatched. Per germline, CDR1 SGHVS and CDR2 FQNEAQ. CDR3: CASSPRTSGRAGTDTQYF. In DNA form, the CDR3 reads TGTGCCAGCAGCCCCAGGACTAGCGGGAGGGCCGGCACAGATACGCAGTATTTT. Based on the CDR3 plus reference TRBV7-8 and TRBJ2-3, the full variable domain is GAGVSQSPRYKVAKRGQDVALRCDPISGHVSLFWYQQALGQGPEFLTYFQNEAQLDKSGLPSDRFFAERPEGSVSTLKIQRTQQEDSAVYLCASSPRTSGRAGTDTQYFGPGTRLTVL.

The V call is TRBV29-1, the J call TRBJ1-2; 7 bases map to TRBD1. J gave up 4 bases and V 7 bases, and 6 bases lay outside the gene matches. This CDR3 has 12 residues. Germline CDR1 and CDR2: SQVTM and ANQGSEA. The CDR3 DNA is TGCAGCGCAAAGACAGGGATCTATGGCTACACCTTC. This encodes CSAKTGIYGYTF.

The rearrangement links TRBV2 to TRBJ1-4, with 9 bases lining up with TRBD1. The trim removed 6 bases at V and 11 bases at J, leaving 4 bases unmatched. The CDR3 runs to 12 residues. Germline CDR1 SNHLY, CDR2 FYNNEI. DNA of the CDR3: TGTGCCAGCAGGGGACAGGGCTGGAAACTGTTTTTT. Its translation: CASRGQGWKLFF.